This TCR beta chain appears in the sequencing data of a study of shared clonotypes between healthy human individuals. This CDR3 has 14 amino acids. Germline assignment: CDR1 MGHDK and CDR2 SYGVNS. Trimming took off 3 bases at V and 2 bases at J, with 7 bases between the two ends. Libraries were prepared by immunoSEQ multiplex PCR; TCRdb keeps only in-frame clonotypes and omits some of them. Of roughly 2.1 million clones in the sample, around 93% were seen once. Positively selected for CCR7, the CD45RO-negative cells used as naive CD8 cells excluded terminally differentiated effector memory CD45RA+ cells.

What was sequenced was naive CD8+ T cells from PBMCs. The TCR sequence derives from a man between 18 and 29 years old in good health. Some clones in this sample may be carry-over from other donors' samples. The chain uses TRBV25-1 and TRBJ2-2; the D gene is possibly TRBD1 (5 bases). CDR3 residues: CASSETENTGELFF. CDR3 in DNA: TGTGCCAGCAGTGAGACAGAAAACACCGGGGAGCTGTTTTTT.